Listed below are T cell receptor beta chains from one sample, sequenced in a study of cytomegalovirus exposure and HLA in healthy donors. TCRdb keeps only in-frame clones here, not all; method: immunoSEQ multiplex PCR. Among 150,000 to 200,000 clones listed, around three quarters were seen once. Specimen: PBMCs. The receptor set was obtained from a male donor in good health and CMV-seronegative. CDR3s include the opening cysteine and the closing phenylalanine or tryptophan. The D gene is left open where the match is weak. A clone size is listed for some rows: how often the clone was seen (once, few, many), or a class if it is expanded.

TGCAGCGCCCAGACCCCCAGGGTACGAAACACTGAAGCTTTCTTT	CSAQTPRVRNTEAFF	TRBV29-1	TRBJ1-1	NA	NA
TGTGCCAGCAGCGCATCCGGGACTGCGAACACCGGGGAGCTGTTTTTT	CASSASGTANTGELFF	TRBV7-2	TRBJ2-2	NA	NA
TGTGCCAGCAGCCCCCCCGGGACAGGGTTGCAAGAGACCCAGTACTTC	CASSPPGTGLQETQYF	TRBV7-2	TRBJ2-5	once	TRBD1
TGTGCCAGCATTGACCAACCGCCCACTAGCGGGATAACCTACGAGCAGTACTTC	CASIDQPPTSGITYEQYF	TRBV6-1	TRBJ2-7	NA	TRBD2
TGTGCCAGCCAGGGTGGAGCGGGCAGGCACGAGCAGTACTTC	CASQGGAGRHEQYF	TRBV6-1	TRBJ2-7	few	NA
TGTGCCAGCAAGACTAGCGGGGGTGGCGGGGAGCTGTTTTTT	CASKTSGGGGELFF	TRBV27	TRBJ2-2	NA	TRBD2
TGTGCCAGCAGCTCGCCCCCAGGGTCCGGAAACACCATATATTTT	CASSSPPGSGNTIYF	TRBV5-4	TRBJ1-3	NA	NA
TGTGCCAGCAGAGACCTCCGGGAGGAAAAACTGTTTTTT	CASRDLREEKLFF	TRBV6-5	TRBJ1-4	NA	NA
TGCGCCAGCAGCCAAAATAGCGGGAGGGCCGGGCCCGGGGAGCTGTTTTTT	CASSQNSGRAGPGELFF	TRBV4-1	TRBJ2-2	once	TRBD2
TGTGCCAGCAGCTATTTTAGGGGGTTTTCCTACAATGAGCAGTTCTTC	CASSYFRGFSYNEQFF	TRBV7-2	TRBJ2-1	NA	NA
TGCGCCAGCAGCTTTTTTGGGACAGGGGAAGAGACCCAGTACTTC	CASSFFGTGEETQYF	TRBV5-1	TRBJ2-5	NA	TRBD1
TGTGCCAGCAGCTTGCTTCGGCAGGGGGACTCACCCCTCCACTTT	CASSLLRQGDSPLHF	TRBV5-5	TRBJ1-6	once	TRBD1
TGTGCCAGCAGTGAACTTCAAGGGTGGTGGGAGGCTGAAGCTTTCTTT	CASSELQGWWEAEAFF	TRBV25-1	TRBJ1-1	few	NA
TGTGCCAGCAGTGCGTCGGCCGCGGGGAATGGCTACACCTTC	CASSASAAGNGYTF	TRBV2	TRBJ1-2	NA	NA
TGTGCCAGCAGCTGGGACAGGGACTCTGGAAACACCATATATTTT	CASSWDRDSGNTIYF	TRBV7-9	TRBJ1-3	NA	TRBD1
TGTGCCAGCAGCACCGGGACATACGAAAAACTGTTTTTT	CASSTGTYEKLFF	TRBV5-4	TRBJ1-4	NA	NA
TGTGCCAGCAGTTACGGACAGGGAAGGACCGGGGAGCTGTTTTTT	CASSYGQGRTGELFF	TRBV6-6	TRBJ2-2	few	TRBD1
TGTGCCAGCAGCCCAGGGGCCGGCTACACCTTC	CASSPGAGYTF	TRBV5-6	TRBJ1-2	NA	NA
TGTGCCAGCTCACCACCAACAGGGGGCAAAGAGACCCAGTACTTC	CASSPPTGGKETQYF	TRBV18	TRBJ2-5	NA	TRBD1
TGTTCCAGCAGCTGGACAGACTTCGCAACTAATGAAAAACTGTTTTTT	CSSSWTDFATNEKLFF	TRBV7-9	TRBJ1-4	NA	NA
TGCGCCAGCAGCCCGGGACAGGGAACATCTTTCGGTACTTTCTTT	CASSPGQGTSFGTFF	TRBV5-1	TRBJ1-1	NA	TRBD1
TGTGCCAGCAGCGAAAGCAAGAGCTCCTACAATGAGCAGTTCTTC	CASSESKSSYNEQFF	TRBV7-2	TRBJ2-1	once	NA
TGTGCCAGCAGCTTAGTACCAGGCGGGGGGAGCTCCTACGAGCAGTACTTC	CASSLVPGGGSSYEQYF	TRBV7-2	TRBJ2-7	NA	TRBD2
TGCGCCAGCAGCTTGGGTGGCAGCGGTAATGAAAAACTGTTTTTT	CASSLGGSGNEKLFF	TRBV5-1	TRBJ1-4	NA	NA
TGTGCCAGTAGTATAGGACGGGGTAACGGGGTCCGTAGGGATGAGCAGTTCTTC	CASSIGRGNGVRRDEQFF	TRBV19	TRBJ2-1	once	NA
TGTGCCAGCAGCTTAGTGACAGGATATGGCTACACCTTC	CASSLVTGYGYTF	TRBV11-1	TRBJ1-2	NA	NA
TGTGCCAGCAGCAGCCGGGACAGGGGTTACGAGCAGTACTTC	CASSSRDRGYEQYF	TRBV11-3	TRBJ2-7	NA	TRBD1
TGTGCTAGCAGCTTAGAGAAGGGAGTCTACAATGAGCAGTTCTTC	CASSLEKGVYNEQFF	TRBV7-7	TRBJ2-1	NA	NA
TGTGCCAGCAGTACAGGACAGGGGCGCGACGAGCAGTACTTC	CASSTGQGRDEQYF	TRBV28	TRBJ2-7	NA	TRBD1